In its sample, the clone carrying this T cell receptor beta chain was seen a few times. The antigen remains undetermined. Time point in this sample: late sampling 161 to 241 days after vaccination in a few convalescent patients. This record belongs to a study of vaccination and CD4 T cells after COVID-19. About the research overall: For post-vaccine samples, collection took place a median about 72 days after dose two, ranging from 14 to 241.

Study-wide points: Spike mono-reactivity applied to 304 of 307 vaccine-specific clones detected in convalescent patients. It was observed that, in convalescent patients, a median about 86% of reactive clones arose only post-vaccination.

TCRdb independently ran MiXCR on the PCR reads; one entry per CDR3 protein. The table records approximately 40,000 distinct CDR3 sequences, about 34% of them present only once. CDR1 and CDR2 from the germline V gene are SGHVS and FQNEAQ. The CDR3 consists of 12 residues. V lost 1 base and J 5 bases, leaving 3 bases between the germline ends. The chain couples TRBV7-8 to TRBJ1-5; unclear D gene. The specimen was CD4+ T cells from blood, collected about 7 months after SARS-CoV-2 vaccination. The source is a human donor who had recovered from COVID-19. CDR3 sequence: CASSLEHQPQHF. CDR3 DNA sequence: TGTGCCAGCAGCTTAGAGCATCAGCCCCAGCATTTT.